This entry is about one TCR beta chain. Its antigen is unknown. This entry is derived from a study of Ad26.COV2.S vaccination and SARS-CoV-2 variants. Notes on the study in general: Using TCR breadth and depth analyses may have led to underestimated total T cell responses. Substantial response breadth was reportedly seen for spike-specific CD8+ and CD4+ T cells after vaccination.

Regarding treatment: roughly 20 received Ad26.COV2.S at low or high dose, single or two shots; about 5 received placebo; per-sample allocation not given. Sampling was performed 63 days after the first vaccine or placebo injection. Aged 18-55 years, donor was enrolled in Boston in 2020. Data came from immunoSEQ multiplex PCR; TCRdb stores just in-frame clones and leaves some out. The repertoire has about 480,000 clones, about 83% of them found once; the top ten carry 10% to 15%. The sequencing here drew on peripheral blood, taken in a trial of Ad26.COV2.S vaccine versus placebo. This TCR came from a person aged 18-65 years who received the Ad26.COV2.S COVID-19 vaccine or a placebo.

The CDR3 region has the DNA TGTGCCAGCAGCAAGGTTGGAGCGGGGAATCAGCCCCAGCATTTT. It encodes CASSKVGAGNQPQHF. The chain recombines TRBV7-2 with TRBJ1-5; D not resolved. Deletions cut 5 bases from V and 4 bases from J, with 15 bases between. The CDR3 is made up of 15 amino acids. CDR1 is SGHTA and CDR2 is FQGNSA in the germline V gene.